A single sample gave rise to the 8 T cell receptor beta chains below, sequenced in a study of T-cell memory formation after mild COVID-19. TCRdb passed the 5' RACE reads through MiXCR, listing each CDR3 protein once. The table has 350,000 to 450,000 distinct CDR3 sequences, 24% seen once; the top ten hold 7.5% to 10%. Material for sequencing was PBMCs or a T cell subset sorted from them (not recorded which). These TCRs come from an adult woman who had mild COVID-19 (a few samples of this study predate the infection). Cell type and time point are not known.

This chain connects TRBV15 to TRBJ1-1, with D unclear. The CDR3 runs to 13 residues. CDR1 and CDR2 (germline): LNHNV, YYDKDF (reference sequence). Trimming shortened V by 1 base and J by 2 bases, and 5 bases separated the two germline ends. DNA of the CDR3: TGTGCCACCAGCAGAGTAGATAACACTGAAGCTTTCTTT. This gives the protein CATSRVDNTEAFF.

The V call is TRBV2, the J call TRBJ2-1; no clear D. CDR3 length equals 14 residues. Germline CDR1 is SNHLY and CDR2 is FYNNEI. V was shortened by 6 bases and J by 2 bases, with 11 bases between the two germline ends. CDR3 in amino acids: CASRPDHTYNEQFF. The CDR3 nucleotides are TGTGCCAGCAGACCCGACCACACCTACAATGAGCAGTTCTTC.

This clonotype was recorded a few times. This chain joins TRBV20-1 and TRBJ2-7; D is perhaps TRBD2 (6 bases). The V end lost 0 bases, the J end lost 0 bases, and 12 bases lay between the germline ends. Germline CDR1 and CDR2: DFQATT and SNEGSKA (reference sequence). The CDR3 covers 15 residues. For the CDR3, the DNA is TGCAGTGCTAGAGAACCGGGAGTAAGCTCCTACGAGCAGTACTTC. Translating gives CSAREPGVSSYEQYF.

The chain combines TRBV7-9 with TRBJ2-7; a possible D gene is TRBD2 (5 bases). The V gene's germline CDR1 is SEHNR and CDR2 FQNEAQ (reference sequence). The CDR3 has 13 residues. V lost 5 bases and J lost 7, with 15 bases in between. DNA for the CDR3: TGTGCCAGCAGCCACGGACTTCCCAGGGAGCAGTACTTC. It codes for CASSHGLPREQYF.

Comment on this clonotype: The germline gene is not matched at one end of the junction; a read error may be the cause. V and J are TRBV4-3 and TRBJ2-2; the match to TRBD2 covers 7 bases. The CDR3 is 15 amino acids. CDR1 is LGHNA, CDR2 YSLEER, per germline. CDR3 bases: TGCGCCAGCAGGCAAGCCAGCGGGGACACCGGGGAGCTGTTTTTT. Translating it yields CASRQASGDTGELFF.

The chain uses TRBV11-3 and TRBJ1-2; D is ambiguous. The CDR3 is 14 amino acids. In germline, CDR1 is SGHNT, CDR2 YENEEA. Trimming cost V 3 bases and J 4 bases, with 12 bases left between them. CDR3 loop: CASSFNDRGYGYTF. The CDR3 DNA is TGTGCCAGCAGCTTTAATGATCGAGGCTATGGCTACACCTTC.

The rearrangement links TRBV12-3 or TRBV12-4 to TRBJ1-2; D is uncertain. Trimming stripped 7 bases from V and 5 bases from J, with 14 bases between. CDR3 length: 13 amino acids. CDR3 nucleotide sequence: TGTGCCAGCAAAACTGACGGAGGGTATGGCTACACCTTC. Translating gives CASKTDGGYGYTF.

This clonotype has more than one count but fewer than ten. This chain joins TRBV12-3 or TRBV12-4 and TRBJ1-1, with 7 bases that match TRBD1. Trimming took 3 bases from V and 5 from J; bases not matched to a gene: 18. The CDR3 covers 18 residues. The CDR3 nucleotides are TGTGCCAGCAGTTTGACAGGGCGAACCGAGGGGGGGGAGACTGAAGCTTTCTTT. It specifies CASSLTGRTEGGETEAFF.